One and the same sample provided the 14 T cell receptor beta chains below, sequenced in a study of cytomegalovirus exposure and HLA in healthy donors. The PCR had 60 Vbeta and 13 Jbeta primers. Libraries were prepared by immunoSEQ multiplex PCR; TCRdb keeps only in-frame clonotypes and omits some of them. The sample lists 120,000 to 150,000 clones; approximately 80% were seen once. Sample: PBMCs. The receptors originated from a man aged 35 to 55 in good health and CMV-seropositive.

The chain is built from TRBV5-5 and TRBJ2-5, with 7 positions matching TRBD2. Trimming removed 5 bases from V and 5 bases from J; junction bases left unmatched: 9. The CDR3 runs to 14 residues. The germline V gene has CDR1 SGHKS and CDR2 YYEKEE (reference sequence). This chain's CDR3 is CASSRTSGTETQYF. The CDR3 nucleotides read TGTGCCAGCAGTCGGACTAGTGGGACGGAGACCCAGTACTTC.

The V and J genes are TRBV5-1 and TRBJ2-5, with TRBD1 as a possible D gene (6 bases). Looked up from germline, CDR1 is SGHRS and CDR2 is YFSETQ. CDR3 length equals 13 residues. Trimming stripped 4 bases from V and 3 bases from J, with 10 bases between. The CDR3 here is CASSGQPKETQYF. The CDR3 nucleotides are TGCGCCAGCAGCGGACAGCCCAAAGAGACCCAGTACTTC.

J is TRBJ1-4 and V is TRBV6-6; tentative D call: TRBD1 (5 bases). This CDR3 has 14 residues. CDR1 and CDR2 from the germline V gene are MNHNY and SVGAGI (reference sequence). With 5 bases removed from V and 0 bases from J, the gap between germline ends came to 7 bases. CDR3 DNA sequence: TGTGCCAGCAGTCGGACAACAACTAATGAAAAACTGTTTTTT. This sequence encodes CASSRTTTNEKLFF.

The rearrangement links TRBV2 to TRBJ2-3; 10 bases map to TRBD2. With V trimmed by 8 bases and J by 4 bases, 6 bases remained unmatched. CDR3 length: 14 residues. Per germline, CDR1 SNHLY and CDR2 FYNNEI. CDR3 bases: TGTGCCAGCCGCCTAGCGGGAGCGGCAGATACGCAGTATTTT. This sequence encodes CASRLAGAADTQYF.

The V call is TRBV5-4, the J call TRBJ2-2; 12 nucleotides align to TRBD2. CDR1 and CDR2 from the germline V gene are SGHNT and YYREEE (reference sequence). V shed 3 bases, J shed 3 bases, and the junction held 6 bases outside the gene matches. The CDR3 runs 17 residues. In DNA form, the CDR3 reads TGTGCCAGCAGCTCCCTAGCGGGAGGGGTCGACACCGGGGAGCTGTTTTTT. Its translation is CASSSLAGGVDTGELFF.

Notes on this clone: Its ends do not fully match the called genes, so a read error is possible. The chain has TRBV10-3 and TRBJ1-1; D might be TRBD1 (5 bases). Germline assignment: CDR1 ENHRY and CDR2 SYGVKD. The CDR3 has 13 amino acids. The CDR3 DNA reads as TGTGCCATCAGTGGCGGGGGGGGAACTGGAGCTTTCTTT. This sequence encodes CAISGGGGTGAFF.

This sequence joins TRBV20-1 and TRBJ2-7; 7 bases line up with TRBD2. With 7 bases clipped from V and 6 bases from J, the junction kept 6 bases outside the gene matches. The CDR3 is 11 residues long. The germline V gene has CDR1 DFQATT and CDR2 SNEGSKA (reference sequence). CDR3 sequence reads: CSGWGGSEQYF. Written as DNA, the CDR3 is TGCAGTGGGTGGGGAGGGAGCGAGCAGTACTTC.

The V and J genes are TRBV19 and TRBJ2-1; D perhaps matches TRBD2 (5 bases). The CDR3 is made up of 14 amino acids. The V gene's germline CDR1 is LNHDA and CDR2 SQIVND (reference sequence). With 6 bases removed from V and 6 bases from J, the gap between germline ends came to 15 bases. The CDR3 nucleotides are TGTGCCAGTAGAGGAGCGGAACAGCGCAATGAGCAGTTCTTC. Its protein product is CASRGAEQRNEQFF.

The rearrangement links TRBV7-9 to TRBJ2-4; TRBD1 aligns across 8 bases. Germline V gene data show CDR1 as SEHNR and CDR2 as FQNEAQ (reference sequence). The length of the CDR3 is 15 residues. V shed 4 bases, J shed 5 bases, and the junction held 7 bases outside the gene matches. The CDR3 loop is CASSSTQGAQNIQYF. The CDR3 bases are TGTGCCAGCAGCTCCACCCAGGGGGCCCAAAACATTCAGTACTTC.

This clone has just a few counts. This chain uses TRBV14 with TRBJ2-3, with 8 nucleotides matching TRBD1. CDR1 SGHDN and CDR2 FVKESK come from the germline V gene. The CDR3 is 16 amino acids. After removal of 3 bases from V and 4 bases from J, the junction contained 9 bases not matched to a gene. The CDR3 here is CASSHRRGLRPDTQYF. CDR3 DNA: TGTGCCAGCAGCCACCGCAGGGGGCTCCGACCAGATACGCAGTATTTT. The whole variable domain, remainder taken from reference TRBV14 and TRBJ2-3, is EAGVTQFPSHSVIEKGQTVTLRCDPISGHDNLYWYRRVMGKEIKFLLHFVKESKQDESGMPNNRFLAERTGGTYSTLKVQPAELEDSGVYFCASSHRRGLRPDTQYFGPGTRLTVL.

The chain couples TRBV11-2 to TRBJ2-3; D not certain. Trimming cost V 3 bases and J 4 bases, with 11 bases left between them. The CDR3 runs 14 residues. Germline lookup yields CDR1 SGHAT and CDR2 FQNNGV. The CDR3, as DNA: TGTGCCAGCAGCTTTATGCAAGCATCAGATACGCAGTATTTT. This translates into CASSFMQASDTQYF.

In its sample, this clone was seen once. This chain connects TRBV19 to TRBJ2-1; D not resolved. V was shortened by 6 bases and J by 11 bases, with 14 bases between the two germline ends. CDR3 size: 12 residues. CDR1 is LNHDA, CDR2 SQIVND, per germline (reference sequence). CDR3 DNA: TGTGCCAGTAGGCTACTCCCCCATAAGCAGTTCTTC. Translated, it gives CASRLLPHKQFF.

This clone was observed a single time. The rearrangement links TRBV18 to TRBJ2-3; no definite D call. Per the germline V gene, CDR1 is KGHSH and CDR2 is LQKENI. V was cut by 2 bases and J by 0 bases, with 12 bases left in between. The CDR3 loop spans 16 amino acids. This chain's CDR3 is CASSPSAVTSTDTQYF. DNA for the CDR3: TGTGCCAGCTCACCATCCGCGGTTACTAGCACAGATACGCAGTATTTT.

Here the CDR3 reads CASSFVDYEQYF. The DNA for the CDR3 is TGTGCCAGCAGCTTTGTAGACTACGAGCAGTACTTC. The gene calls are TRBV5-5 and TRBJ2-7; D gene ambiguous. Trimming took 2 bases from V and 3 from J, leaving 6 bases between them. Germline CDR1 and CDR2: SGHKS and YYEKEE (reference sequence). The CDR3 covers 12 residues.